This TCR beta chain was sequenced in a study of OX40 agonist ivuxolimab in advanced cancers. Study at large: Hepatocellular carcinoma, melanoma, renal cell or head and neck cancer affected the dose-escalation patients. Of mixed ages from about 23 to 79 and averaging around 60 years, the group was 65% to 85% male. It was permissible to have had prior anti-PD-1, anti-PD-L1 or anti-CTLA-4 therapy, and 40% had some.

Points from the study as a whole: Patients who responded partially at 0.1-3.0 mg/kg showed clonal expansion ranking among the lowest.

Some clones are missing from TCRdb's copy, which holds only in-frame ones; the method was immunoSEQ multiplex PCR. The data hold tens of thousands of clones, with about 93% observed a single time. With respect to this clone: Its antigen is as yet unknown.

Per the germline V gene, CDR1 is LGHNA and CDR2 is YSLEER. Trimming cost V 1 base and J 5 bases, with 9 bases left between them. CDR3 length equals 14 residues. The chain employs TRBV4-3 and TRBJ1-5, with D tentatively TRBD1 (5 bases). The receptor was derived from an adult with an advanced solid tumor such as melanoma, head and neck, liver or kidney cancer. The material sequenced was CD4+ or CD8+ T cells sorted from blood, taken in a trial of the OX40 agonist ivuxolimab. The CDR3 DNA is TGCGCCAGCAGCCAAGGGAGGGGCGATCAGCCCCAGCATTTT. Protein sequence: CASSQGRGDQPQHF.